Included here is one T cell receptor beta chain sequence, with context. Profiled with immunoSEQ multiplex PCR; TCRdb holds only in-frame clones, not every one. The sample records around 620,000 clones, about 87% being singletons. The record originates from a study of blood T cell repertoires in COVID-19. The length of the CDR3 is 14 residues. Trimming removed 4 bases at V and 7 bases at J, with 14 bases between. CDR1 is LGHNA, CDR2 YSLEER, per germline. Sequencing was performed on peripheral blood. This TCR was recovered from a woman younger than 35 with acute or convalescent COVID-19. The V and J genes are TRBV4-3 and TRBJ1-5; TRBD1 might be the D (5 bases). CDR3 in amino acids: CASSPGQGGQPQHF. CDR3 DNA: TGCGCCAGCAGCCCCGGGCAGGGAGGCCAGCCCCAGCATTTT.